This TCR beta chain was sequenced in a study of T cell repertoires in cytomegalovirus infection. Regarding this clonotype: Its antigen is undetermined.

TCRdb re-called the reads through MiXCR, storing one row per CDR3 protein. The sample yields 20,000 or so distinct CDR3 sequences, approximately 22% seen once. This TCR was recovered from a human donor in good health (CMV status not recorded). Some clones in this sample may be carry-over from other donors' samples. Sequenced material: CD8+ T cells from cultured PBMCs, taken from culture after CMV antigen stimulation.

CDR3 sequence: CASSWRGREDEQFF. Written as DNA, the CDR3 is TGTGCCAGCAGTTGGAGGGGGCGCGAGGATGAGCAGTTCTTC. This chain connects TRBV6-5 to TRBJ2-1, with D perhaps TRBD1 (7 bases). Germline lookup yields CDR1 MNHEY and CDR2 SVGAGI. CDR3 size: 14 residues. V was shortened by 4 bases and J by 8 bases, with 15 bases between the two germline ends.